This T cell receptor beta chain came from a study of blood T cell repertoires in COVID-19. Per the original data handling: Estimated nucleated cell counts came from reference gene primer amplification. Repertoires were generated with immunoSEQ multiplex PCR, while TCRdb's copy carries only in-frame clones and drops some. That table is the source of V, J and clone size, and D and trimming were worked out from the DNA. Among 160,000 or so clones listed, approximately 93% were seen once. V lost 4 bases and J 7 bases, leaving 15 bases between the germline ends. The CDR3 runs to 14 residues. Germline V lookup: CDR1 SGHRS, CDR2 YFSETQ.

The sequence came from a woman aged 60-75 years with COVID-19, enrolled during active disease. The chain carries TRBV5-1 and TRBJ2-1; TRBD2 might be the D (5 bases). The sequencing input was peripheral blood. The CDR3 loop reads CASSPRTELNEQFF. The CDR3 region has the DNA TGCGCCAGCAGCCCTCGGACTGAATTAAATGAGCAGTTCTTC.